The rows below give T cell receptor beta chains drawn from one sample of a study of T cell repertoires in cytomegalovirus infection. TCRdb processed the reads anew with MiXCR; each CDR3 protein has one entry. The table includes roughly 630,000 distinct CDR3 sequences, roughly a quarter detected once. The sample taken for sequencing was CD8+ T cells from PBMCs. The receptors originated from a human donor in good health (CMV status not recorded). Some clones in this sample may be carry-over from other donors' samples. Each CDR3 is given with its conserved first and last residue. D genes are given only for firm matches. Size tells how often a clone was seen (once, few, many) or the class of an expanded clone, and some rows leave it out.

v_gene: TRBV10-3; j_gene: TRBJ2-1; d_gene: TRBD2; abundance: -; CDR3aa: CAISLTSGGSYNEQFF; CDR3nt: TGTGCCATCAGTCTGACTAGCGGGGGGAGCTACAATGAGCAGTTCTTC
v_gene: TRBV7-8; j_gene: TRBJ2-4; d_gene: -; abundance: many; CDR3aa: CASSPIPTEAKNIQYF; CDR3nt: TGTGCCAGCAGCCCCATCCCAACTGAAGCCAAAAACATTCAGTACTTC
v_gene: TRBV20-1; j_gene: TRBJ2-3; d_gene: TRBD2; abundance: -; CDR3aa: CSASPPKLAGGADTQYF; CDR3nt: TGCAGTGCTAGCCCGCCCAAACTAGCGGGGGGGGCAGATACGCAGTATTTT
v_gene: TRBV11-2; j_gene: TRBJ1-1; d_gene: -; abundance: -; CDR3aa: CASSFGDGLNTEAFF; CDR3nt: TGTGCCAGCAGCTTTGGGGACGGGCTGAACACTGAAGCTTTCTTT
v_gene: TRBV5-1; j_gene: TRBJ2-1; d_gene: -; abundance: few; CDR3aa: CASSVLASGAYNEQFF; CDR3nt: TGCGCCAGCAGCGTACTTGCGAGTGGGGCGTACAATGAGCAGTTCTTC
v_gene: TRBV7-6; j_gene: TRBJ1-2; d_gene: TRBD1; abundance: many; CDR3aa: CASSLDGTDFYGYTF; CDR3nt: TGTGCCAGCAGCTTAGATGGGACAGACTTCTATGGCTACACCTTC
v_gene: TRBV20-1; j_gene: TRBJ2-1; d_gene: TRBD2; abundance: -; CDR3aa: CSCREGNEQFF; CDR3nt: TGCAGCTGCAGGGAGGGGAATGAGCAGTTCTTC
v_gene: TRBV29-1; j_gene: TRBJ2-5; d_gene: TRBD1; abundance: -; CDR3aa: CSAPFRTGGLVTQYF; CDR3nt: TGCAGCGCCCCTTTCAGGACAGGGGGCTTGGTGACCCAGTACTTC
v_gene: TRBV10-3; j_gene: TRBJ1-5; d_gene: -; abundance: -; CDR3aa: CATRTVDSNQPQHF; CDR3nt: TGTGCCACCAGGACGGTCGATAGCAATCAGCCCCAGCATTTT
v_gene: TRBV12-3/TRBV12-4; j_gene: TRBJ2-1; d_gene: TRBD2; abundance: many; CDR3aa: CASSLSLAGGNEQFF; CDR3nt: TGTGCCAGCAGTTTATCCCTAGCGGGGGGGAATGAGCAGTTCTTC
v_gene: TRBV9; j_gene: TRBJ2-4; d_gene: -; abundance: few; CDR3aa: CASSATGIQYF; CDR3nt: TGTGCCAGCAGCGCTACGGGGATTCAGTACTTC
v_gene: TRBV10-3; j_gene: TRBJ2-3; d_gene: TRBD2; abundance: many; CDR3aa: CAIGRTSGAVDTQYF; CDR3nt: TGTGCCATCGGTCGGACTAGCGGGGCGGTAGATACGCAGTATTTT
v_gene: TRBV2; j_gene: TRBJ1-6; d_gene: -; abundance: few; CDR3aa: CASNPLGSPLHF; CDR3nt: TGTGCCAGCAACCCCCTGGGTTCACCCCTCCACTTT
v_gene: TRBV12-3/TRBV12-4; j_gene: TRBJ2-1; d_gene: -; abundance: many; CDR3aa: CASSATRGQFF; CDR3nt: TGTGCCAGCAGTGCAACCCGGGGGCAGTTCTTC
v_gene: TRBV28; j_gene: TRBJ1-2; d_gene: -; abundance: -; CDR3aa: CASSLRQGLANYGYTF; CDR3nt: TGTGCCAGCAGTTTGCGGCAGGGCCTAGCTAACTATGGCTACACCTTC
v_gene: TRBV10-3; j_gene: TRBJ2-1; d_gene: -; abundance: many; CDR3aa: CAITQTQDNEQFF; CDR3nt: TGTGCCATCACCCAAACCCAGGACAATGAGCAGTTCTTC
v_gene: TRBV28; j_gene: TRBJ2-1; d_gene: -; abundance: many; CDR3aa: CASSLPESSYNEQFF; CDR3nt: TGTGCCAGCAGTTTACCAGAAAGCTCCTACAATGAGCAGTTCTTC
v_gene: TRBV25-1; j_gene: TRBJ2-4; d_gene: -; abundance: few; CDR3aa: CASRGVEDIQYF; CDR3nt: TGTGCCAGCAGGGGGGTAGAAGACATTCAGTACTTC
v_gene: TRBV7-9; j_gene: TRBJ2-3; d_gene: -; abundance: many; CDR3aa: CASSSGGPGDTQYF; CDR3nt: TGTGCCAGCAGCTCCGGGGGGCCCGGAGATACGCAGTATTTT
v_gene: TRBV7-9; j_gene: TRBJ2-1; d_gene: TRBD2; abundance: -; CDR3aa: CASSLPLGEGEQFF; CDR3nt: TGTGCCAGCAGCCTACCGTTAGGGGAGGGTGAGCAGTTCTTC
v_gene: TRBV6-5; j_gene: TRBJ2-3; d_gene: TRBD2; abundance: few; CDR3aa: CASSYGGGSGVTDTQYF; CDR3nt: TGTGCCAGCAGTTACGGCGGGGGTAGCGGGGTCACAGATACGCAGTATTTT
v_gene: TRBV28; j_gene: TRBJ1-1; d_gene: TRBD1; abundance: many; CDR3aa: CASSFEGAKAFF; CDR3nt: TGTGCCAGCAGTTTTGAGGGGGCTAAAGCTTTCTTT
v_gene: TRBV7-6; j_gene: TRBJ1-2; d_gene: -; abundance: -; CDR3aa: CASSWNGQGDGYTF; CDR3nt: TGTGCCAGCAGCTGGAACGGTCAAGGTGATGGCTACACCTTC
v_gene: TRBV23-1; j_gene: TRBJ2-1; d_gene: TRBD1; abundance: many; CDR3aa: CASSQFDRGHLYEQFF; CDR3nt: TGCGCCAGCAGTCAGTTCGACAGGGGACATCTCTATGAGCAGTTCTTC
v_gene: TRBV7-6; j_gene: TRBJ2-1; d_gene: -; abundance: -; CDR3aa: CASSLARTLNEQFF; CDR3nt: TGTGCCAGCAGCTTAGCGCGGACTCTAAATGAGCAGTTCTTC